The present TCR beta chain was sequenced within a study of cytomegalovirus exposure and HLA in healthy donors (TCRdb year 2017). Notes on the research overall: In an earlier analysis of 587 of the donors, 250 to 300 Gb of sequence data and 95 million to 130 million unique TCR beta sequences from about 180 million T cells were reported. In addition to the first cohort of roughly 700 subjects, a separate validation cohort of 130 or so different subjects was used. The study aimed to test whether signatures of past pathogen exposure could be identified by cataloging public T cell receptors. Because of strong linkage in the cohort, roughly five DR-DQ haplotypes were treated as single units for association and clustering. To decide whether each TCR beta V gene segment behaved as functional or pseudogenic, an earlier analysis of nearly 600 of the donors relied on high-throughput TCR beta sequencing. Typing coverage differed by locus: A, B, C, DRB1 and DQB1 were typed in roughly 620-630 donors, DQA1 in 522, DPA1 in 600 to 610, and DPB1 in just under 480. Of the roughly 400 genotyped donors, around 81% fell in the genetic ancestry cluster associated with self-reported Caucasian donors. Using immunosequencing, the study profiled T cell repertoires from roughly 650 subjects and related those repertoires to cytomegalovirus serostatus. Rather than using new phenotypic data, the later analysis identified candidate immune exposures from TCR beta sequences and from how often those sequences occurred across donors. Approximately 300 gigabases of sequencing data and around 88 million unique TCR sequences made up an early release that covered under 750 HLA-typed donors. A later genetic analysis used genome-wide SNP genotypes for about 60% of the 666 donors, treating that subset as a discovery cohort. Among 398 genotyped donors of the cohort, an average of around 250,000 unique TCR beta nucleotide sequences was sequenced per donor, of which about 19% were non-productive. Donor age, sex, ethnicity and CMV serostatus were compiled alongside the repertoire data. To predict cytomegalovirus infection status, the study combined high-throughput TCR immunosequencing, statistical association of individual TCRs with disease status, and machine learning. HLA typing included class I and class II loci at four-digit resolution. Every repertoire in the discovery cohort had been generated on one and the same sequencing platform. A later analysis re-examined previously published TCR beta repertoires from roughly 720 donors and added high-resolution HLA genotyping to investigate patterns of TCR occurrence.

Findings and caveats that apply to the study as a whole: In a later analysis, HLA-associated TCR beta chains were found to be more clonally expanded and to have lower generation probabilities than equally common non-associated chains. In a later analysis, TCR association rates were found to vary across HLA loci, with the most associated TCRs seen for DRB1 alleles and the fewest for HLA-C alleles. Roughly uniform sequencing depth across donors was assumed in presence/absence analyses, although this assumption may not hold. In vitro tests confirmed that a few of the cytomegalovirus-associated TCR beta chains recognize cytomegalovirus antigens. Compared with the roughly 710-donor mean, donors in an Asian-associated ancestry cluster had fewer N-insertions in productive TCRs, according to a later genetic analysis. Correlated functional status among segregating V segments might be attributable to linkage disequilibrium, but an unknown experimental factor could not be ruled out. Some 15 rarely observed V segments, including chromosome 9 orphons, were excluded from the earlier analysis of about 600 of the donors because counts were too low. Broadly in line with IMGT annotations, most TCR beta V segments showed up in productive rearrangements about 87% or about 30% of the time in an earlier analysis of approximately 640 of the donors. When HLA alleles, especially DR and DQ, strongly co-occurred, TCR associations were difficult to assign to individual alleles. A further reported finding was that TCR beta sequences accurately predicted the HLA-A and HLA-B alleles for most subjects in the first cohort. Because HLA typing was unavailable for some donors at each locus, only the typed subset was used in association tests. A total of 150 to 200 TCR beta chains were listed by the study as associated with cytomegalovirus. Specific HLA alleles were associated with about 17,000 TCR beta sequences at a false discovery rate of 0.05 in a later analysis. The authors suggested that the approach could potentially be extended to other disease states and immunological phenotypes. In a later analysis, several top co-occurrence clusters were reported to appear linked to parvovirus B19, influenza, CMV and Epstein-Barr virus. Most TCR sequences were seen in very few donors, while some public TCRs were found in many individuals. V-gene and J-gene trimming of TCR beta chains was associated with a missense DCLRE1C variant in a later genetic analysis, and the association was replicated in an independent cohort. This cohort had only TCR beta chains sequenced, and the lack of alpha or paired-chain data limited which features could be detected. Cytomegalovirus status was reported to be diagnosed by the classifier with high specificity and sensitivity in both the original and validation cohorts. Most CMV-associated TCR beta chains appeared to be HLA-restricted in a later analysis, and the HLA associations seemed to be driven largely by CMV exposure. A group of highly shared sequence variants was considered likely to be a technical artifact of the sequencing pipeline. The only immune exposure information available for the cohort was CMV serostatus. Because the 87-base-pair reads could not distinguish some IMGT-functional V segments, including TRBV6-2 and TRBV6-3, those segments were excluded.

Details on this clone: No cognate antigen has been identified for it. Base qualities were left out, and no much larger clone turns up one base away.

In total, fewer than 750 healthy bone marrow donors made up the cohort. Cohort members were all nominally healthy when sampled, although unrecorded immune exposures were likely present. The donor tested CMV seropositive, placing the donor among the 310 or so seropositive members of the cohort. Every donor gave a peripheral blood sample, and the peripheral blood mononuclear cells from that sample were used for TCR beta sequencing. Genomic DNA extraction from the blood cell samples was performed with the Qiagen DNeasy Blood Extraction Kit. Including the terminal cysteine and phenylalanine, the CDR3 comprises 13 residues. Solely the CDR3 DNA is kept, with 39 bases framed from the first base. CDR1 GTSNPN and CDR2 SVGIG were looked up in the germline V gene (reference sequence). Trimming takes 0 bases from V and 6 bases from J, and the germline ends sit 8 bases apart. The library was produced with the immunoSEQ multiplex PCR assay. For the multiplex PCR, a mixture combining 60 forward primers for TCR Vbeta segments and 13 reverse primers for TCR Jbeta segments was used. Amplification of the CDR3 region of rearranged TCR beta genes was performed with a multiplex PCR assay on genomic DNA. The amplified TCR beta libraries were sequenced on the Illumina HiSeq System as 87-base-pair reads. In the paper's pipeline: In a later analysis, some 80 million unique TCR beta chains were counted across the approximately 620 repertoires, and about 9.9 million of these chains were shared by at least two donors. Raw reads were error-corrected and collapsed into unique sequences with a nearest-neighbor algorithm that merged closely related sequences to remove PCR and sequencing errors. To assign V, D and J gene segments, CDR3 sequences were aligned to IMGT reference sequences. For a sequence to be retained, a match of at least six nucleotides was required to both a V gene segment and a J gene segment. A rearrangement was called productive if the CDR3 had no stop codons and remained in frame with V and J, and every other rearrangement was called non-productive. Following IMGT convention, CDR3 was defined as the stretch from the second conserved V-encoded cysteine up to the conserved J-encoded phenylalanine. The earlier analysis of around 640 of the donors excluded sequences that lacked an unambiguous match to a single V gene segment. An earlier analysis of a few hundred of the donors called V segments functional above 56.7% productive rearrangements and segregating when the between-donor standard deviation exceeded 5%. A statistical classification framework was built for diagnosing cytomegalovirus status from the catalog of TCR beta chain sequences. A later analysis assigned V and J genes by comparing TCR nucleotide sequences with IMGT/GENE-DB human TR gene sequences. The TCRdist pipeline was used in a later analysis to assign CDR3 sequences and most-parsimonious VDJ recombination scenarios. In a later analysis, each TCR beta chain was defined by its CDR3 amino acid sequence together with its V-gene family, and reads without a unique V-gene family were excluded. As a way to deal with suspected cross-contamination and a sequencing artifact, a later analysis dropped more than 500 nucleotide sequences that were highly shared and had low generation probability. A later analysis calculated a clonal expansion index for each public chain from normalized within-repertoire ranks of inferred template counts. In a later analysis, generation probabilities were computed using a VDJ recombination model fitted to out-of-frame rearrangements, and the results were checked against IGoR. In a later analysis, hypergeometric tests were used to score TCR-TCR, TCR-HLA and TCR-CMV co-occurrence, with a repertoire-size bias correction applied to TCR pairs. To estimate false discovery rates, a later analysis permuted the HLA or CMV assignments 20 times. In a later analysis, co-occurring TCRs were grouped using DBSCAN, and TCRdist sequence similarity was added for clustering within HLA-allele-positive subsets. For co-occurrence clustering, repertoires with fewer than 30,000 or more than 120,000 public chains were excluded, along with about five repertoires with anomalous nucleotide sharing. Here the immuneACCESS table is served through TCRdb, limited to in-frame sequences with V and J called. Missing clones are a known gap in these copies; in checked studies unresolved V genes cover under half, and the rest lacks a known reason. From that table come the V and J calls and clone size; the DNA was used to work out D and trimming. The sample data list some 74,000 clones, and approximately 70% of these were observed just once. In total, the top ten clones hold approximately 21% of the sample.

This receptor was taken from a man aged 40-49 years in good health and CMV-seropositive. Material for sequencing was PBMCs. In this chain, TRBV30 is recombined with TRBJ2-2; the D gene remains uncertain. The DNA is as follows: TGTGCCTGGAGTGTCCAGGTCCCCGGGGAGCTGTTTTTT. This translates into CAWSVQVPGELFF.